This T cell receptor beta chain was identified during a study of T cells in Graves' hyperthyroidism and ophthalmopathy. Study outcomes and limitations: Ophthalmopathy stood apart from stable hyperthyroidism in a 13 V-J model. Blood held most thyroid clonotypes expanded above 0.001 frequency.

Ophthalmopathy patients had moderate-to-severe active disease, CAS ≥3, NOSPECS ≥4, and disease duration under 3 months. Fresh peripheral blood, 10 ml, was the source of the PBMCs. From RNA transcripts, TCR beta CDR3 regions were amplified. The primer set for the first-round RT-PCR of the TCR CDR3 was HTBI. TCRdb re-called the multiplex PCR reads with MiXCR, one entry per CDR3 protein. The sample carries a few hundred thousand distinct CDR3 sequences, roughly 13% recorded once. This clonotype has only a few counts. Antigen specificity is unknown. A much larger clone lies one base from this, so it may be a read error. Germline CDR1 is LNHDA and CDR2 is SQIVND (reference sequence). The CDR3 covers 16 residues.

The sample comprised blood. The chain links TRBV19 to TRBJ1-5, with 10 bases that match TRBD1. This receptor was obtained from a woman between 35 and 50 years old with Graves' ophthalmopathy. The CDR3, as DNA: TGTGGCAGTAGGCGACAGGGGGCGAGTAGGGATCAGCCCCAGCATTTT. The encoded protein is CGSRRQGASRDQPQHF.